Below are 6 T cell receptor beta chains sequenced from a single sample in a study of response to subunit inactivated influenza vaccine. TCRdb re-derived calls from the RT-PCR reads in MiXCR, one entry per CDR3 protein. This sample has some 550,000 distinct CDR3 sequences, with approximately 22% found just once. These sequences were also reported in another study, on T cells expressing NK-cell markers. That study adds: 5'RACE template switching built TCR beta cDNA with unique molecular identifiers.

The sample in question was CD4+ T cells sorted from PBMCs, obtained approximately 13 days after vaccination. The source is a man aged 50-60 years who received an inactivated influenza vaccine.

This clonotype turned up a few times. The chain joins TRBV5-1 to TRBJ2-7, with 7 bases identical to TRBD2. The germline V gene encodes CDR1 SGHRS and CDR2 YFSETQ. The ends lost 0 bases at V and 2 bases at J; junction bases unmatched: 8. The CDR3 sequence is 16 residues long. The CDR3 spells CASSLEVGGGTYEQYF. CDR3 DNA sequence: TGCGCCAGCAGCTTGGAGGTCGGCGGGGGAACCTACGAGCAGTACTTC.

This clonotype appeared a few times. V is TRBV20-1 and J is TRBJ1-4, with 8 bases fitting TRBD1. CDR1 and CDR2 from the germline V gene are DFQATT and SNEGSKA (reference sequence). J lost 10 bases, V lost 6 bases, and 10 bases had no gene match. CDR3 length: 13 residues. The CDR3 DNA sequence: TGCAGTGCCGTACGACAGGGGCGGGGAAAACTGTTTTTT. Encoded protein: CSAVRQGRGKLFF.

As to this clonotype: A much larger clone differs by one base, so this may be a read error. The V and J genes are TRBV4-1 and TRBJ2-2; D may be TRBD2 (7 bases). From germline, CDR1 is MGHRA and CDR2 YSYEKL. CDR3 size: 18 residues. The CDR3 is CVSSQVLLGGADTGELFF. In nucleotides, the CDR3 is TGCGTCAGCAGCCAAGTCCTCCTGGGGGGGGCTGACACCGGGGAGCTGTTTTTT.

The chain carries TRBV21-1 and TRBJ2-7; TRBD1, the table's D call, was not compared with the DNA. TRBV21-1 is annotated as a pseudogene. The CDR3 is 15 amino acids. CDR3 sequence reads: CASRTREGTGYEQYF. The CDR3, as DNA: TGTGCCAGCAGAACCCGAGAGGGGACAGGCTACGAGCAGTACTTC.

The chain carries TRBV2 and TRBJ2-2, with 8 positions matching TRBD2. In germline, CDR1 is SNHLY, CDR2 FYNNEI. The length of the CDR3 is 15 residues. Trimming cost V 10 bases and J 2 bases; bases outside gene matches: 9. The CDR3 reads CATKTGTSNTGELFF. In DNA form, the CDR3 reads TGTGCCACCAAGACCGGGACTAGTAACACCGGGGAGCTGTTTTTT.

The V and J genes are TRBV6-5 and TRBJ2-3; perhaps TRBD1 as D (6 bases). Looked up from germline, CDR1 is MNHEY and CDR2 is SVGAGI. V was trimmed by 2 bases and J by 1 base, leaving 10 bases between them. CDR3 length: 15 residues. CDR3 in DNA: TGTGCCAGCAGTTACGGGACACCGGGCACAGATACGCAGTATTTT. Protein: CASSYGTPGTDTQYF.